One T cell receptor beta chain is described in this entry. Trimming stripped 1 base from V and 6 bases from J, with 12 bases between. Germline assignment: CDR1 SGHVS and CDR2 FNYEAQ. This CDR3 is 14 amino acids long. The source of the sample is a study of technical replicates of blood from a few donors. Sequencing used immunoSEQ multiplex PCR; TCRdb keeps in-frame clones, though not all of them. This sample has 75,000 to 90,000 clones, with approximately 96% found just once. The sample comprised T cells isolated from PBMCs. The chain has TRBV7-6 and TRBJ1-1; tentative D call: TRBD1 (5 bases). This TCR was recovered from a human donor in good health. In DNA, the CDR3 is TGTGCCAGCAGCTTAGACGCCTGGGGGGCTGAAGCTTTCTTT. Translated: CASSLDAWGAEAFF.